One sample yielded the 27 T cell receptor beta chains listed below, sequenced in a study of shared clonotypes between healthy human individuals. TCRdb's table, derived via immunoSEQ multiplex PCR, lists solely in-frame clones and lacks some. Of roughly 2.1 million clones in the sample, around 93% were seen once. The naive CD8 subset, CD45RO-negative cells positively selected for CCR7, excluded terminally differentiated effector memory CD45RA+ cells. The sample taken for sequencing was naive CD8+ T cells from PBMCs. Every receptor here comes from a man aged 18 to 29 in good health. Some clones in this sample may be carry-over from other donors' samples.

The chain employs TRBV7-8 and TRBJ2-5; TRBD2 agrees at 9 bases. The germline gives CDR1 SGHVS, CDR2 FQNEAQ. The CDR3 loop spans 16 amino acids. V trimming: 5 bases; J trimming: 0 bases; junction bases outside the gene matches: 7. The CDR3 DNA sequence: TGTGCCAGCAGCCCAGATCTAGCGGGAAACCAAGAGACCCAGTACTTC. Translation: CASSPDLAGNQETQYF.

The CDR3 DNA reads TGTGCCAGCAGAGAAAACCCGGGACAGGGCAATCAGCCCCAGCATTTT. It specifies CASRENPGQGNQPQHF. V gene TRBV2 combines with J gene TRBJ1-5, with 8 bases lining up with TRBD1. The V and J ends lost 6 bases and 2 bases, in that order; junction bases with no gene match: 9. Per the germline V gene, CDR1 is SNHLY and CDR2 is FYNNEI. The CDR3 is made up of 16 amino acids.

The rearrangement links TRBV4-1 to TRBJ1-1, with a weak D call TRBD1 (6 bases). Germline CDR1 is MGHRA and CDR2 is YSYEKL. Trimming stripped 8 bases from V and 1 base from J, with 8 bases between. The CDR3 is 12 amino acids. CDR3 sequence (DNA): TGCGCCAGCCAGGGGTCGAACACTGAAGCTTTCTTT. As protein: CASQGSNTEAFF.

This chain joins TRBV6-6 and TRBJ2-3; D is perhaps TRBD2 (6 bases). Trimming left V 10 bases short and J 0 bases short, with 20 bases between. The CDR3 has 16 residues. From germline, CDR1 is MNHNY and CDR2 SVGAGI (reference sequence). The CDR3 protein is CATSKDYSWSTDTQYF. Written as DNA, the CDR3 is TGTGCCACTTCGAAGGACTACTCGTGGAGCACAGATACGCAGTATTTT.

The chain employs TRBV27 and TRBJ2-7; D may be TRBD1 (6 bases). The CDR3 spans 14 residues. Trimming cost V 5 bases and J 3 bases, with 14 bases left between them. In germline, CDR1 is MNHEY, CDR2 SMNVEV (reference sequence). The CDR3 region is CASSVTGSFYEQYF. In DNA, the CDR3 is TGTGCCAGCAGTGTGACAGGTTCCTTCTACGAGCAGTACTTC.

The DNA for the CDR3 is TGTGCCAGCACCATAGGGACATCGGGGACTGAAGCTTTCTTT. As protein: CASTIGTSGTEAFF. The chain is built from TRBV7-9 and TRBJ1-1; D is possibly TRBD1 (6 bases). Germline V gene sequence: CDR1 SEHNR, CDR2 FQNEAQ (reference sequence). The V gene lost 7 bases and the J gene lost 5 bases, with 17 bases spanning the gap. This CDR3 has 14 amino acids.

This sequence joins TRBV28 and TRBJ2-2; no definite D call. Germline CDR1 is MDHEN and CDR2 is SYDVKM. This CDR3 region has 15 residues. V was pared by 1 base and J by 2 bases, with 8 bases between. The CDR3 spells CASSLFGFNTGELFF. The CDR3, as DNA: TGTGCCAGCAGTTTATTCGGATTTAACACCGGGGAGCTGTTTTTT. The whole variable domain, remainder taken from reference TRBV28 and TRBJ2-2, is DVKVTQSSRYLVKRTGEKVFLECVQDMDHENMFWYRQDPGLGLRLIYFSYDVKMKEKGDIPEGYSVSREKKERFSLILESASTNQTSMYLCASSLFGFNTGELFFGEGSRLTVL.

The chain couples TRBV18 to TRBJ2-3; TRBD1 matches 9 bases. V lost 3 bases and J lost 1; bases outside the gene matches: 5. The CDR3 length is 16 residues. CDR1 is KGHSH, CDR2 LQKENI, per germline. The CDR3 DNA sequence: TGTGCCAGCTCACCCTGGACAGGGGAGGGCACAGATACGCAGTATTTT. Its protein product is CASSPWTGEGTDTQYF.

The gene calls are TRBV28 and TRBJ2-5, with TRBD1 as a possible D gene (6 bases). With the DNA end fitting TRBJ2-7 better, the J assignment may be wrong. The CDR3 contains 12 residues. CDR1 is MDHEN, CDR2 SYDVKM, per germline. The CDR3 bases are TGTGCCAGCCTGGGGGCTTTCTACGAGCAGTACTTC. Protein: CASLGAFYEQYF.

This chain connects TRBV2 to TRBJ2-1; a weak D match, TRBD2 (6 bases). Per germline, CDR1 SNHLY and CDR2 FYNNEI. The V end was cut by 2 bases, the J end by 2 bases, with 13 bases between. CDR3 length: 16 residues. CDR3 protein: CASSEYLAGTYNEQFF. CDR3 bases: TGTGCCAGCAGTGAATATTTGGCGGGAACCTACAATGAGCAGTTCTTC. The whole variable domain, remainder taken from reference TRBV2 and TRBJ2-1, is EPEVTQTPSHQVTQMGQEVILRCVPISNHLYFYWYRQILGQKVEFLVSFYNNEISEKSEIFDDQFSVERPDGSNFTLKIRSTKLEDSAMYFCASSEYLAGTYNEQFFGPGTRLTVL.

This clone was detected a few times. Other DNA sequences in the same sample also yield this CDR3. The J gene is TRBJ1-1, the V gene TRBV28; D call uncertain. Germline V gene lookup returns CDR1 MDHEN and CDR2 SYDVKM. V was cut by 6 bases and J by 1 base, with 3 bases left in between. This CDR3 spans 11 amino acids. CDR3 residues: CASRWNTEAFF. The CDR3 coding sequence is TGTGCCAGCAGGTGGAACACTGAAGCTTTCTTT.

The chain recombines TRBV10-3 with TRBJ1-1, with D perhaps TRBD1 (5 bases). CDR1 is ENHRY and CDR2 is SYGVKD in the germline V gene. V dropped 3 bases and J dropped 6 bases, with 20 bases sitting between them. The CDR3 extends over 16 amino acids. DNA of the CDR3: TGTGCCATCAGTGACCCGCGACAGTCATCTAGCCCTGAAGCTTTCTTT. Translation gives CAISDPRQSSSPEAFF.

The V and J genes are TRBV4-1 and TRBJ1-2; the D gene is possibly TRBD1 (5 bases). The germline gives CDR1 MGHRA, CDR2 YSYEKL. CDR3 length equals 15 residues. Trimming left V 0 bases short and J 0 bases short, with 8 bases between. The CDR3 reads CASSQEGHSNYGYTF. CDR3 bases: TGCGCCAGCAGCCAAGAGGGGCACTCTAACTATGGCTACACCTTC.

This clone was recorded a few times. The chain couples TRBV7-9 to TRBJ1-4; D is unclear. Trimming left V 4 bases short and J 6 bases short, with 6 bases between. In germline, CDR1 is SEHNR, CDR2 FQNEAQ (reference sequence). The CDR3 has 12 amino acids. The DNA of the CDR3 is TGTGCCAGCAGCTACTTTGATGAAAAACTGTTTTTT. This encodes CASSYFDEKLFF. Drawing the rest from reference TRBV7-9 and TRBJ1-4, the complete variable domain is DTGVSQNPRHKITKRGQNVTFRCDPISEHNRLYWYRQTLGQGPEFLTYFQNEAQLEKSRLLSDRFSAERPKGSFSTLEIQRTEQGDSAMYLCASSYFDEKLFFGSGTQLSVL.

This clone was detected once. The chain links TRBV27 to TRBJ1-5; 7 bases match TRBD1. Looked up from germline, CDR1 is MNHEY and CDR2 is SMNVEV (reference sequence). V trimming: 6 bases; J trimming: 4 bases; junction bases outside the gene matches: 9. The length of the CDR3 is 15 residues. The CDR3 sequence is CASSSGTVVNQPQHF. Here the CDR3 DNA reads TGTGCCAGCAGCAGCGGGACAGTAGTAAATCAGCCCCAGCATTTT.

The rearrangement uses TRBV7-7 and TRBJ2-7, with 8 bases that match TRBD1. The germline gives CDR1 SSHAT, CDR2 FNYEAQ (reference sequence). V lost 2 bases and J lost 3; bases outside the gene matches: 6. The CDR3 spans 15 residues. The CDR3 nucleotides are TGTGCCAGCAGCTTACGGACAGGGAACAACTACGAGCAGTACTTC. It translates to CASSLRTGNNYEQYF. The whole variable domain, remainder taken from reference TRBV7-7 and TRBJ2-7, is GAGVSQSPRYKVTKRGQDVTLRCDPISSHATLYWYQQALGQGPEFLTYFNYEAQPDKSGLPSDRFSAERPEGSISTLTIQRTEQRDSAMYRCASSLRTGNNYEQYFGPGTRLTVT.

V usage is TRBV10-3 and J usage is TRBJ2-7; 9 bases line up with TRBD1. Germline CDR1 reads ENHRY; CDR2 reads SYGVKD. There are 15 residues in the CDR3. Trimming cost V 4 bases and J 4 bases; bases outside gene matches: 8. The CDR3 loop reads CAISVWTGAVYEQYF. In DNA form, the CDR3 reads TGTGCCATCAGTGTTTGGACAGGGGCCGTTTACGAGCAGTACTTC.

The V and J genes are TRBV27 and TRBJ1-1, with D perhaps TRBD1 (5 bases). The germline V gene has CDR1 MNHEY and CDR2 SMNVEV (reference sequence). The CDR3 covers 15 residues. The V gene lost 3 bases and the J gene lost 5 bases, with 16 bases spanning the gap. Here the CDR3 reads CASSFAGGGLTEAFF. The CDR3 DNA is TGTGCCAGCAGTTTTGCCGGGGGGGGTTTGACTGAAGCTTTCTTT.

The genes are TRBV11-2 and TRBJ2-7; D call uncertain. V lost 2 bases and J 0 bases, leaving 14 bases between the germline ends. The CDR3 covers 16 residues. Germline assignment: CDR1 SGHAT and CDR2 FQNNGV. CDR3 sequence: CASSLYWTLSSYEQYF. CDR3 sequence (DNA): TGTGCCAGCAGCTTATACTGGACCTTAAGCTCCTACGAGCAGTACTTC.

V usage is TRBV7-9 and J usage is TRBJ2-2, with D perhaps being TRBD1 or TRBD2 (5 bases each). Between the trimmed V and J ends, which lost 5 bases and 3 bases, there was a span of 13 bases. The CDR3 has 15 amino acids. Per germline, CDR1 SEHNR and CDR2 FQNEAQ (reference sequence). The CDR3 coding sequence is TGTGCCAGCAGCGCCTACGGGGACGACACCGGGGAGCTGTTTTTT. It encodes CASSAYGDDTGELFF.

V gene TRBV11-2 combines with J gene TRBJ2-4; D remains ambiguous. The CDR3 sequence is 14 residues long. CDR1 SGHAT and CDR2 FQNNGV come from the germline V gene. V lost 5 bases to trimming and J lost 6 bases, with 14 bases between them. The CDR3, as DNA: TGTGCCAGCAGCGCCCCAACCTCAGGAAACATTCAGTACTTC. As protein: CASSAPTSGNIQYF.

This chain uses TRBV5-1 with TRBJ1-4, with D maybe TRBD1 (5 bases). This CDR3 spans 16 amino acids. Per the germline V gene, CDR1 is SGHRS and CDR2 is YFSETQ. V lost 4 bases and J lost 7, with 20 bases in between. The CDR3 reads CASSPQPGIVGEKLFF. CDR3 bases: TGCGCCAGCAGCCCACAACCAGGGATTGTGGGTGAAAAACTGTTTTTT.

The chain's CDR3 is CASSLWGEGPYEQYF. The CDR3 bases are TGTGCCAGCAGTTTATGGGGGGAGGGCCCCTACGAGCAGTACTTC. The rearrangement links TRBV28 to TRBJ2-7; TRBD2 agrees at 7 bases. CDR1 is MDHEN, CDR2 SYDVKM, per germline. The V and J ends lost 0 bases and 2 bases, in that order; junction bases with no gene match: 4. The CDR3 length is 15 residues.

The V call is TRBV11-2, the J call TRBJ2-7, with 7 bases identical to TRBD2. The V gene end was trimmed by 0 bases and the J gene end by 0 bases; junction bases not matched to a gene: 14. Germline V gives CDR1 SGHAT, CDR2 FQNNGV. CDR3 length: 19 residues. CDR3 region: CASSLDRSLGGSSSYEQYF. CDR3 DNA: TGTGCCAGCAGCTTAGATCGGTCTCTGGGCGGGAGCAGCTCCTACGAGCAGTACTTC.

V and J are TRBV4-3 and TRBJ2-3; 13 bases match TRBD2. V was pared by 0 bases and J by 6 bases, with 6 bases of the junction left unmatched. Germline-derived CDR1 and CDR2 are LGHNA and YSLEER. The length of the CDR3 is 17 residues. CDR3 residues: CASSQELTSGGADTQYF. The CDR3 nucleotides are TGCGCCAGCAGCCAAGAGTTAACTAGCGGGGGGGCGGATACGCAGTATTTT.

The chain carries TRBV11-1 and TRBJ2-3; TRBD1 agrees at 9 bases. The CDR3 is 13 residues long. The ends lost 1 base at V and 9 bases at J; junction bases unmatched: 2. Germline CDR1 is SGHAT and CDR2 is FQDESV (reference sequence). This CDR3 reads CASSLGDRVTQYF. As DNA, the CDR3 is TGTGCCAGCAGCTTAGGGGACAGGGTAACGCAGTATTTT.

The rearrangement links TRBV6-1 to TRBJ2-1; D not certain. The germline V gene encodes CDR1 MNHNS and CDR2 SASEGT. The length of the CDR3 is 18 residues. Trimming removed 1 base at V and 2 bases at J, with 18 bases between. CDR3 region: CASSEEYVGFSTYNEQFF. As DNA, the CDR3 is TGTGCCAGCAGTGAAGAGTATGTGGGTTTCAGTACCTACAATGAGCAGTTCTTC.